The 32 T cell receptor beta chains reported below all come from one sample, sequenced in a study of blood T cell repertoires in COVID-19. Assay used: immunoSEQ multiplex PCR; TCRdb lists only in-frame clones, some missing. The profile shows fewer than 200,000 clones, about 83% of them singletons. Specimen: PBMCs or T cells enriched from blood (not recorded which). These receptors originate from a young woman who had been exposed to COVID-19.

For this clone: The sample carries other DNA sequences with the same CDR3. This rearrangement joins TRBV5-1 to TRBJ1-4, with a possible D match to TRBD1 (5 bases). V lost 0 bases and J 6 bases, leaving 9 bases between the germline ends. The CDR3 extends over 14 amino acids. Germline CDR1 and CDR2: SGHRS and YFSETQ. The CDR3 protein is CASSLGQGYEKLFF. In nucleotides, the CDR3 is TGCGCCAGCAGCTTGGGTCAGGGCTATGAAAAACTGTTTTTT.

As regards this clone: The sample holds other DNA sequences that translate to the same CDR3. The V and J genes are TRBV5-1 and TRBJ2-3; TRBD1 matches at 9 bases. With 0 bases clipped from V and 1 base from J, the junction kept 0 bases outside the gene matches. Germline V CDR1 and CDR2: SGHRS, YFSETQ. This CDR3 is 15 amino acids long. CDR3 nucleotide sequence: TGCGCCAGCAGCTTGGACAGGGGGCGCACAGATACGCAGTATTTT. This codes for CASSLDRGRTDTQYF.

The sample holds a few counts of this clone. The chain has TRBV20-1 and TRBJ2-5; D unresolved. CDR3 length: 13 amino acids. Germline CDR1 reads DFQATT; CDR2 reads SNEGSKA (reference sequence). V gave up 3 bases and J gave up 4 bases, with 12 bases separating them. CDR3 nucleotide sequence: TGCAGTGCTAGTATCCCCCCGGGAGAGACCCAGTACTTC. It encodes CSASIPPGETQYF.

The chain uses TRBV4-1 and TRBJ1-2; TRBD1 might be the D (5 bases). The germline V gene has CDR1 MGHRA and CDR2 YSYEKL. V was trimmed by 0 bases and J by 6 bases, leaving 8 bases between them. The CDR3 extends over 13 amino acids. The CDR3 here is CASSQDSGNGYTF. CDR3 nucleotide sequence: TGCGCCAGCAGCCAAGATTCAGGGAATGGCTACACCTTC.

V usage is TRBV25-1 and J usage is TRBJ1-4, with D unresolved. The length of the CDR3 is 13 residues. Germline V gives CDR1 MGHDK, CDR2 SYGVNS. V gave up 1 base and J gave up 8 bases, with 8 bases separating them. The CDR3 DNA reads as TGTGCCAGCAGTGAATTCCGGTCGGAAAAACTGTTTTTT. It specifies CASSEFRSEKLFF.

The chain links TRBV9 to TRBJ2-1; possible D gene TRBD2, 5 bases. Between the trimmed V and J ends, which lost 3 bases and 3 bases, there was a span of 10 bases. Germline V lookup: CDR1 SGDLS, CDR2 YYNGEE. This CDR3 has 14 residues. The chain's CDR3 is CASSAQLGYNEQFF. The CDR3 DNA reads TGTGCCAGCAGCGCCCAACTAGGCTACAATGAGCAGTTCTTC.

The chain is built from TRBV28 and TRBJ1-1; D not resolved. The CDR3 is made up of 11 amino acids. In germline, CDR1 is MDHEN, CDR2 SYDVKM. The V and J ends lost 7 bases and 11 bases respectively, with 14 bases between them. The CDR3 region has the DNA TGTGCCAGCACCACCCCAGGAGGGGCTTTCTTT. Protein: CASTTPGGAFF.

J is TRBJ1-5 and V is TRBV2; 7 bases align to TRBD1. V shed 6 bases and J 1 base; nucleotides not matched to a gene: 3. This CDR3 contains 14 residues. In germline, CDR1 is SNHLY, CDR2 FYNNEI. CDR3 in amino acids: CASSGQESNQPQHF. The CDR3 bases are TGTGCCAGCAGCGGACAGGAGAGCAATCAGCCCCAGCATTTT.

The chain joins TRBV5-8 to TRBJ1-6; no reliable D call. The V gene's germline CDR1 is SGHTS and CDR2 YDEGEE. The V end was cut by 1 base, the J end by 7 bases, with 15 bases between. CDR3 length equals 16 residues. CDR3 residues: CASSLFGYGENSPLHF. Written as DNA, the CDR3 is TGTGCCAGCAGCTTGTTCGGGTACGGGGAGAATTCACCCCTCCACTTT.

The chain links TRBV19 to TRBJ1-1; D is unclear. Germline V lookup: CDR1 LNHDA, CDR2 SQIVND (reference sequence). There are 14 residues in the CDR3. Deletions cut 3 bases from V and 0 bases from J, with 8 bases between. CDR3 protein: CASSISLLNTEAFF. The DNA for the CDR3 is TGTGCCAGTAGTATTAGCTTGCTGAACACTGAAGCTTTCTTT. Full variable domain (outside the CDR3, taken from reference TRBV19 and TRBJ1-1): DGGITQSPKYLFRKEGQNVTLSCEQNLNHDAMYWYRQDPGQGLRLIYYSQIVNDFQKGDIAEGYSVSREKKESFPLTVTSAQKNPTAFYLCASSISLLNTEAFFGQGTRLTVV.

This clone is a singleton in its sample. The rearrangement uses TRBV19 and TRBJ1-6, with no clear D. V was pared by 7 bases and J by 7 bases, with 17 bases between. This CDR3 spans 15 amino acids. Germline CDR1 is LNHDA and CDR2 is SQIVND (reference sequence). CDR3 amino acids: CASTWAGATNSPLHF. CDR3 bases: TGTGCCAGTACCTGGGCAGGCGCGACCAATTCACCCCTCCACTTT.

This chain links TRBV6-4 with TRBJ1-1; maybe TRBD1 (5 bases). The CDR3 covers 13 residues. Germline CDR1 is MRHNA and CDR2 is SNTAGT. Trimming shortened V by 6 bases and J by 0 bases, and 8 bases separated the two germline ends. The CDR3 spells CASRQELNTEAFF. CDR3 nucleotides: TGTGCCAGCAGACAGGAATTGAACACTGAAGCTTTCTTT.

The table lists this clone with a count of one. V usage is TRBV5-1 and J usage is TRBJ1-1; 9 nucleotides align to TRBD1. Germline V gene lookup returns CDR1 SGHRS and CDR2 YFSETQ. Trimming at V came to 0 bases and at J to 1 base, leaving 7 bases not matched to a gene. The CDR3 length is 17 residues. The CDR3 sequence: CASSLGTGAHRNTEAFF. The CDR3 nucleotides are TGCGCCAGCAGCTTGGGGACAGGGGCTCACCGGAACACTGAAGCTTTCTTT.

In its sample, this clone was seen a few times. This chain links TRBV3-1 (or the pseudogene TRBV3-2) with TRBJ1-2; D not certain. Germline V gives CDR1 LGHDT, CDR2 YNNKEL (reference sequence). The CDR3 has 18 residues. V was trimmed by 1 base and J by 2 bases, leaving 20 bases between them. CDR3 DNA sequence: TGTGCCAGCAGCCAAGCCGCCTCGAAAGCCCCCAGGAACTATGGCTACACCTTC. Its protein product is CASSQAASKAPRNYGYTF.

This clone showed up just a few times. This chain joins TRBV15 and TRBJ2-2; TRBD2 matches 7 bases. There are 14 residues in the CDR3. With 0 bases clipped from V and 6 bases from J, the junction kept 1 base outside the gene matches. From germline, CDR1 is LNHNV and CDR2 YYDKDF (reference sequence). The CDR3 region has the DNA TGTGCCACCAGCAGAGAGACTAGCTCCGGGGAGCTGTTTTTT. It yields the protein CATSRETSSGELFF.

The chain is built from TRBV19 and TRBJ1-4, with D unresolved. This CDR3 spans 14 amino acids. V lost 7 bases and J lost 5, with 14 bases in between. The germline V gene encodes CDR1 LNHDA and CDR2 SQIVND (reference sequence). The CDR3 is CASKYVGANEKLFF. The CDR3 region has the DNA TGTGCCAGTAAGTACGTCGGTGCGAATGAAAAACTGTTTTTT. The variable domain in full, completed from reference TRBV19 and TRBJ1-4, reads DGGITQSPKYLFRKEGQNVTLSCEQNLNHDAMYWYRQDPGQGLRLIYYSQIVNDFQKGDIAEGYSVSREKKESFPLTVTSAQKNPTAFYLCASKYVGANEKLFFGSGTQLSVL.

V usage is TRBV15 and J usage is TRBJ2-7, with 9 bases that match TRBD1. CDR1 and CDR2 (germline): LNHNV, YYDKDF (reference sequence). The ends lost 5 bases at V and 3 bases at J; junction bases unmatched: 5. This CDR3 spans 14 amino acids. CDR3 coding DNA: TGTGCCACCAGCGGGGGGACAGGGATCTACGAGCAGTACTTC. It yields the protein CATSGGTGIYEQYF.

CDR3 loop: CASSQRGQGAGGSPLHF. In nucleotides, the CDR3 is TGTGCCAGCAGCCAAAGGGGACAGGGGGCGGGGGGTTCACCCCTCCACTTT. The chain links TRBV3-1 (or the pseudogene TRBV3-2) to TRBJ1-6; 12 bases line up with TRBD1. The germline V gene has CDR1 LGHDT and CDR2 YNNKEL (reference sequence). V lost 2 bases, J lost 9 bases, and 8 bases stayed unmatched. The CDR3 totals 17 residues.

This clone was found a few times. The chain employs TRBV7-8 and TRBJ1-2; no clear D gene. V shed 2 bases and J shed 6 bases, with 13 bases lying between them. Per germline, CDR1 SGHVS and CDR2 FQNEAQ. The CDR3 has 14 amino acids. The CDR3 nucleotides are TGTGCCAGCAGCTTATTTCGCCCCGGGGATGGCTACACCTTC. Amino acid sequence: CASSLFRPGDGYTF.

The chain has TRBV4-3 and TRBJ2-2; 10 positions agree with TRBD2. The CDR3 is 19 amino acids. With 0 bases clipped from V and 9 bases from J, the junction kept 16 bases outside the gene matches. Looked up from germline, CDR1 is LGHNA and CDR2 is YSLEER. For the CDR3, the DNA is TGCGCCAGCAGCCAAGAAGTAATGGGGTCGCTAGCGGGGGTCCGGGAGCTGTTTTTT. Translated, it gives CASSQEVMGSLAGVRELFF.

The CDR3 sequence: CASSPFGGETQYF. Here the CDR3 DNA reads TGTGCCAGCAGCCCCTTTGGGGGGGAGACCCAGTACTTC. This chain links TRBV5-8 with TRBJ2-5; D is possibly TRBD2 (6 bases). The CDR3 spans 13 residues. Trimming pared 4 bases from V and 5 bases from J, leaving 12 bases between. In germline, CDR1 is SGHTS, CDR2 YDEGEE.

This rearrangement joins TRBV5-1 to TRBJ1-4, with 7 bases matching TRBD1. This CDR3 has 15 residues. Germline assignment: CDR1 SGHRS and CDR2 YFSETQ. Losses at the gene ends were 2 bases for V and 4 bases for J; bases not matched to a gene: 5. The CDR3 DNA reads TGCGCCAGCAGCTTTTCGACAGGGCTTAATGAAAAACTGTTTTTT. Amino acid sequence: CASSFSTGLNEKLFF.

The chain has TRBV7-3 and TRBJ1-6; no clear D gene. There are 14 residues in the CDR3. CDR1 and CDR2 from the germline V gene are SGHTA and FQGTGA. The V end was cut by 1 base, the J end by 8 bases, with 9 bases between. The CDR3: CASSLMAVDSPLHF. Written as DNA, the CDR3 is TGTGCCAGCAGCTTAATGGCTGTCGATTCACCCCTCCACTTT.

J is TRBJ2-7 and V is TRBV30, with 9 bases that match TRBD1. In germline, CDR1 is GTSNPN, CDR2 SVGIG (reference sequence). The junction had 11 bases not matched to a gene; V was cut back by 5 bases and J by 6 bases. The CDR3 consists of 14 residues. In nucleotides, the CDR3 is TGTGCCTGGGTCCCGGGACAGGGTCTAGGCGAGCAGTACTTC. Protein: CAWVPGQGLGEQYF.

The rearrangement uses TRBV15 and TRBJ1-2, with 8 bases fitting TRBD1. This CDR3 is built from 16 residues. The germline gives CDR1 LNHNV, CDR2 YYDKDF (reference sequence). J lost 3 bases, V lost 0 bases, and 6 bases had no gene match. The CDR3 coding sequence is TGTGCCACCAGCAGAGACCCCGACAGGGGTGACTATGGCTACACCTTC. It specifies CATSRDPDRGDYGYTF.

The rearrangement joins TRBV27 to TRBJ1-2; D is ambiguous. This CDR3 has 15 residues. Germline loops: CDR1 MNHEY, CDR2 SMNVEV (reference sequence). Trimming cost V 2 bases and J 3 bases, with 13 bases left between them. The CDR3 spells CASSLTPQLYYGYTF. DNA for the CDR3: TGTGCCAGCAGTTTAACCCCACAGCTTTACTATGGCTACACCTTC.

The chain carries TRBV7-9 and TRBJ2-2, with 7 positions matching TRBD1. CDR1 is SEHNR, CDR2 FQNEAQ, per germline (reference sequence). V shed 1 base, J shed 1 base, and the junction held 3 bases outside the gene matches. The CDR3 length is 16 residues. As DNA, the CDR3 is TGTGCCAGCAGCTTAGGGTGGACAGGGAACACCGGGGAGCTGTTTTTT. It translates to CASSLGWTGNTGELFF.

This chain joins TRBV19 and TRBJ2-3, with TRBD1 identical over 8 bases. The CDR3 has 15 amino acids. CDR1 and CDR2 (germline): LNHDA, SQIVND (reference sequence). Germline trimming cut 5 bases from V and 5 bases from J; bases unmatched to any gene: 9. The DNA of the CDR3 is TGTGCCAGTAGTTCCAGACAGGGGAGTGGAGATACGCAGTATTTT. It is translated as CASSSRQGSGDTQYF. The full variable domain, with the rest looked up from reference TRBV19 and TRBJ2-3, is DGGITQSPKYLFRKEGQNVTLSCEQNLNHDAMYWYRQDPGQGLRLIYYSQIVNDFQKGDIAEGYSVSREKKESFPLTVTSAQKNPTAFYLCASSSRQGSGDTQYFGPGTRLTVL.

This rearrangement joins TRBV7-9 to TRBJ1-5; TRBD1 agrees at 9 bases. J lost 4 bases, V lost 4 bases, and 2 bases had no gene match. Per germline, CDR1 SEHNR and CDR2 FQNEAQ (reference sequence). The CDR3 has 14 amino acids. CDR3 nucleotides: TGTGCCAGCAGCTCCGGACAGGGGAATCAGCCCCAGCATTTT. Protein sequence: CASSSGQGNQPQHF.

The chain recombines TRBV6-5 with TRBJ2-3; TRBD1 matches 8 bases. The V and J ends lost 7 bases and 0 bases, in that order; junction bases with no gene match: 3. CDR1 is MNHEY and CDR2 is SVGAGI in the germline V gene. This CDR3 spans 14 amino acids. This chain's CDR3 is CASKRTGSTDTQYF. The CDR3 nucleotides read TGTGCCAGCAAAAGGACAGGGAGCACAGATACGCAGTATTTT.

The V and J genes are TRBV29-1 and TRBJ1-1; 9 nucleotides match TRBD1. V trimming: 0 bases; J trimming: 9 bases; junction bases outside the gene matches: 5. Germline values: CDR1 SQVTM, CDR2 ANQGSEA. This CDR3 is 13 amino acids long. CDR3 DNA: TGCAGCGTTGAAGACGGGACAGGGACGAAAGCTTTCTTT. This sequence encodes CSVEDGTGTKAFF.

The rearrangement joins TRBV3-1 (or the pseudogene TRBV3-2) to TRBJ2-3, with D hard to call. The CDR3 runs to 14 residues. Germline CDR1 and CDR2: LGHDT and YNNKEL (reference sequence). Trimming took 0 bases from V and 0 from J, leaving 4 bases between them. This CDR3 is CASSQEASTDTQYF. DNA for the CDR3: TGTGCCAGCAGCCAAGAGGCAAGCACAGATACGCAGTATTTT.